The clone carrying this TCR beta chain showed up just a few times. Random hexamers were used to reverse transcribe the RNA input (roughly 0.5 to 1 ug). One entry per CDR3 protein, called by TCRdb with MiXCR from the immunoSEQ multiplex PCR reads. The repertoire holds almost 450,000 distinct CDR3 sequences, with around 85% as singletons. CDR3 size: 13 residues. V lost 3 bases and J lost 4, with 7 bases in between. CDR1 and CDR2 from the germline V gene are MNHEY and SMNVEV (reference sequence). The sample is drawn from a study of CD8 T cells in Susac syndrome. The chain employs TRBV27 and TRBJ2-1; D gene uncertain. This receptor was obtained from a human donor with multiple sclerosis. The specimen sequenced was CD8+ T cells from PBMCs. The CDR3 DNA follows: TGTGCCAGCAGTTTGGACCAGTACAATGAGCAGTTCTTC. Its translation: CASSLDQYNEQFF.